These T cell receptor beta chains were read from a single sample in a study of T cells after yellow fever vaccination. TCRdb analysed the 5' RACE reads with MiXCR anew, one entry per CDR3 protein. The profile shows under 500,000 distinct CDR3 sequences, over 15% of them singletons. The sample was PBMCs, taken before the yellow fever booster vaccination. The receptors stem from a young man who received the YFV17D yellow fever vaccine. Both conserved end residues are part of each CDR3. A D gene is named only where the DNA matches it firmly. Expanded clones are given a class, and other clones once, few, many or no size at all.

v_call	d_call	clone_size	j_call	cdr3_nt	cdr3_aa
TRBV7-2	-	-	TRBJ2-4	TGTGCCAGCAGCGTCAGCGGAGGGGCCAAAAACATTCAGTACTTC	CASSVSGGAKNIQYF
TRBV20-1	TRBD1	few	TRBJ2-2	TGCAGTGCTGGGAGACAGGGTACCGGGGAGCTGTTTTTT	CSAGRQGTGELFF
TRBV7-2	-	many	TRBJ1-1	TGTGCCAGCAGCCGACAGGTTAGCAACACTGAAGCTTTCTTT	CASSRQVSNTEAFF
TRBV12-5	-	few	TRBJ2-2	TGTGCTAGTGGTCAGGGGCTAGCGAACACCGGGGAGCTGTTTTTT	CASGQGLANTGELFF
TRBV29-1	TRBD2	-	TRBJ2-3	TGCAGCGTTGTGGGGGACTACACAGATACGCAGTATTTT	CSVVGDYTDTQYF
TRBV11-2	-	-	TRBJ2-3	TGTGCCAGCAGCTTAGGGGGAGGCCGCAGCACAGATACGCAGTATTTT	CASSLGGGRSTDTQYF
TRBV6-6	-	few	TRBJ1-5	TGTGCCAGCACCCTGGAGGGAGGCAATCAGCCCCAGCATTTT	CASTLEGGNQPQHF
TRBV4-2	TRBD1	few	TRBJ2-3	TGTGCCAGCAGCCAAGGATGGGACAGGACCACAGATACGCAGTATTTT	CASSQGWDRTTDTQYF
TRBV4-3	TRBD2	-	TRBJ2-5	TGCGCCAGCAGCCAAGTACGGGGGGGGGAGACCCAGTACTTC	CASSQVRGGETQYF
TRBV7-3	-	few	TRBJ2-3	TGTGCCAGCAGCGTAACCCCCATAGAAAAACATCGGGATACGCAGTATTTT	CASSVTPIEKHRDTQYF
TRBV7-3	-	few	TRBJ2-1	TGTGCCAGCAGCCCCTCGCTTAGCCCGTCCTACAATGAGCAGTTCTTC	CASSPSLSPSYNEQFF
TRBV7-9	-	-	TRBJ2-5	TGTGCCAGCAGCTTAGTTGGGGACGCGTACCAAGAGACCCAGTACTTC	CASSLVGDAYQETQYF
TRBV7-9	-	few	TRBJ2-1	TGTGCCAGCAGCCTACAGGGTGTCGATGAGCAGTTCTTC	CASSLQGVDEQFF
TRBV27	TRBD1	-	TRBJ2-7	TGTGCCAGCAGTGTGACAGGGGAAGACGAGCAGTACTTC	CASSVTGEDEQYF
TRBV4-1	-	few	TRBJ2-4	TGCGCCAGCAGCCAAGGGGGCGCAAACATTCAGTACTTC	CASSQGGANIQYF
TRBV5-1	-	-	TRBJ2-1	TGCGCCAGCTGCCTCACCCCCTACAATGAGCAGTTCTTC	CASCLTPYNEQFF
TRBV12-3/TRBV12-4	-	-	TRBJ2-1	TGTGCCAGCAGTTTATCAGGGAATGTTTACAATGAGCAGTTCTTC	CASSLSGNVYNEQFF
TRBV24-1	-	-	TRBJ2-5	TGTGCCACCAGTGGTTGGGAGAAAGAGACCCAGTACTTC	CATSGWEKETQYF
TRBV5-5	-	-	TRBJ1-5	TGTGCCAGCAGCTTGGCGGGGGCAGCGAAGTATAGCAATCAGCCCCAGCATTTT	CASSLAGAAKYSNQPQHF
TRBV18	TRBD1	few	TRBJ1-2	TGTGCCAGCTCACCACCCGGGACAGGGGGCACCTATGGCTACACCTTC	CASSPPGTGGTYGYTF
TRBV20-1	TRBD1	few	TRBJ2-3	TGCAGTGCTGATCCCCTACAGGGGGCTAACTACGCAGATACGCAGTATTTT	CSADPLQGANYADTQYF
TRBV7-9	-	-	TRBJ2-3	TGTGCCAGCAGCCCCGGGGCTAGCGGCACAGATACGCAGTATTTT	CASSPGASGTDTQYF
TRBV6-2/TRBV6-3	TRBD1	-	TRBJ2-1	TGTGCCAGCAGACAGGGGGGTAATGAGCAGTTCTTC	CASRQGGNEQFF
TRBV6-5	-	-	TRBJ1-3	TGTGCCAGCAGTTACTCGGTCGGCAGGGTGGGAAACACCATATATTTT	CASSYSVGRVGNTIYF
TRBV27	-	-	TRBJ1-5	TGTGCCAGCAGAAGGGCGGGCGATCAGCCCCAGCATTTT	CASRRAGDQPQHF
TRBV10-3	-	few	TRBJ1-4	TGTGCCCTTAACAGGCGGGGGGTTTGCGAAAAACTGTTTTTT	CALNRRGVCEKLFF
TRBV12-3/TRBV12-4	-	many	TRBJ1-1	TGTGCCAGCAGACAGGGTATCACTGAAGCTTTCTTT	CASRQGITEAFF
TRBV5-4	-	few	TRBJ2-2	TGTGCCAGCAGTCTCCCGGGCGTCGCGAACACCGGGGAGCTGTTTTTT	CASSLPGVANTGELFF
TRBV18	-	few	TRBJ2-5	TGTGCCAGCTCACCCGTGGAGACCCAGTACTTC	CASSPVETQYF
TRBV6-5	-	few	TRBJ2-1	TGTGCCAGCAGTTCCCTACTAGGTGCCTACAATGAGCAGTTCTTC	CASSSLLGAYNEQFF
TRBV12-3/TRBV12-4	TRBD2	few	TRBJ2-5	TGTGCCAGCAGTCCTAGCGGGGAAGAGACCCAGTACTTC	CASSPSGEETQYF
TRBV6-2/TRBV6-3	TRBD1	once	TRBJ1-5	TGTGCCAGCAGGCTTTGGGGACAGAGTAATCAGCCCCAGCATTTT	CASRLWGQSNQPQHF
TRBV6-2/TRBV6-3	-	-	TRBJ2-1	TGTGCCAGTCAAAGGGGAGTTGAGCAGTTCTTC	CASQRGVEQFF
TRBV7-9	TRBD2	few	TRBJ2-7	TGTGCCAGCAGCTTGGGACTAGCGGGGCCAACCTCCTACGAGCAGTACTTC	CASSLGLAGPTSYEQYF
TRBV7-6	TRBD2	-	TRBJ2-3	TGTGCCAGCAGCTTGACTAGCGGGGGCACCGCAGATACGCAGTATTTT	CASSLTSGGTADTQYF
TRBV7-9	TRBD2	-	TRBJ2-3	TGTGCCAGCAGCAGCCGGACTAGCGGGGGTTACACAGATACGCAGTATTTT	CASSSRTSGGYTDTQYF
TRBV27	-	few	TRBJ1-1	TGTGCCAGCCACGGCAGGGCCCCCCCCTCCTCAGCTTTCTTT	CASHGRAPPSSAFF
TRBV12-3/TRBV12-4	TRBD2	-	TRBJ2-5	TGTGCCAGCAGTTTTCCGGGACTAGCGGGGCTAGAGACCCAGTACTTC	CASSFPGLAGLETQYF
TRBV18	TRBD2	-	TRBJ2-3	TGTGCCAGCTCCCCACGACTAGCGGGGGAAACAGATACGCAGTATTTT	CASSPRLAGETDTQYF
TRBV20-1	-	few	TRBJ1-2	TGCAGTGCTAGTCCCCAAACCCATACAGGGCTCTATGGCTACACCTTC	CSASPQTHTGLYGYTF
TRBV7-8	-	few	TRBJ2-2	TGTGCCAGCAGCTTAAGTTCGGCCCGAGGCGACACCGGGGAGCTGTTTTTT	CASSLSSARGDTGELFF
TRBV20-1	-	-	TRBJ2-3	TGCAGTGCTAGGGCGGGGAAAACGATAGATACGCAGTATTTT	CSARAGKTIDTQYF
TRBV12-3/TRBV12-4	-	-	TRBJ2-2	TGTGCCAGCAGTTTTTGGCGCCAGGGGGAGCTGTTTTTT	CASSFWRQGELFF
TRBV24-1	TRBD2	few	TRBJ2-3	TGTGCCAGTGCAGCGGGGGAGGCAGATACGCAGTATTTT	CASAAGEADTQYF
TRBV3-1	TRBD2	-	TRBJ2-5	TGTGCCAGCCTCGGGACTAGGAGCTCCTTGGGGGAGACCCAGTACTTC	CASLGTRSSLGETQYF
TRBV7-2	-	-	TRBJ1-3	TGTGCCAGTGCCGTCGGAGGAGCTGGAAACACCATATATTTT	CASAVGGAGNTIYF
TRBV7-8	-	few	TRBJ1-2	TGTGCCAGCAGCTTAGCGGTCAGGGGCCGAGAAGGCTACACCTTC	CASSLAVRGREGYTF
TRBV14	-	few	TRBJ2-4	TGTGCCAGCAGCCAGATAACGGGGGTCAAAAACATTCAGTACTTC	CASSQITGVKNIQYF
TRBV6-5	-	-	TRBJ1-2	TGTGCCAGCAGTTACTCTGGGGCAGGCTTTATCCACACCTTC	CASSYSGAGFIHTF
TRBV7-8	-	few	TRBJ1-2	TGTGCCAGCAGCATAGTAACGCAGGGCGGCTATGGCTACACCTTC	CASSIVTQGGYGYTF
TRBV27	-	-	TRBJ1-1	TGTGCCAGCAGTTTAGGGGTCTCCGCTGAAGCTTTCTTT	CASSLGVSAEAFF
TRBV7-2	TRBD1	few	TRBJ1-2	TGTGCCAGCAGCCTCAGCGGGCACACAGGGGATGGCTACACCTTC	CASSLSGHTGDGYTF
TRBV10-2	-	-	TRBJ1-2	TGCGCCAGCAGTGTGTCGGCATCCTCACCCTATGGCTACACCTTC	CASSVSASSPYGYTF
TRBV6-1	TRBD2	-	TRBJ2-3	TGTGCCAGCAGTGATCTAGCGGGGGGGCTACCCACAGATACGCAGTATTTT	CASSDLAGGLPTDTQYF
TRBV6-2/TRBV6-3	-	-	TRBJ1-2	TGTGCCAGCAGTTACCGGGCGTCTAATAATGGCTACACCTTC	CASSYRASNNGYTF
TRBV10-3	-	-	TRBJ1-3	TGTGCCGCCCTCCGTGATGGAAACACCATATATTTT	CAALRDGNTIYF
TRBV5-5	-	few	TRBJ1-5	TGTGCCAGCAGCTTAGGGGCACAGGCCGGGCAAAGCAATCAGCCCCAGCATTTT	CASSLGAQAGQSNQPQHF
TRBV29-1	-	-	TRBJ2-2	TGCAGCGTTGAGGTCCGCACCGGGGAGCTGTTTTTT	CSVEVRTGELFF
TRBV7-2	TRBD2	-	TRBJ2-7	TGTGCCAGCAGGACTAGCGGGGGCCCCTACGAGCAGTACTTC	CASRTSGGPYEQYF
TRBV20-1	-	-	TRBJ1-4	TGCAGTGCTATAGACCCAAGGAATGAAAAACTGTTTTTT	CSAIDPRNEKLFF